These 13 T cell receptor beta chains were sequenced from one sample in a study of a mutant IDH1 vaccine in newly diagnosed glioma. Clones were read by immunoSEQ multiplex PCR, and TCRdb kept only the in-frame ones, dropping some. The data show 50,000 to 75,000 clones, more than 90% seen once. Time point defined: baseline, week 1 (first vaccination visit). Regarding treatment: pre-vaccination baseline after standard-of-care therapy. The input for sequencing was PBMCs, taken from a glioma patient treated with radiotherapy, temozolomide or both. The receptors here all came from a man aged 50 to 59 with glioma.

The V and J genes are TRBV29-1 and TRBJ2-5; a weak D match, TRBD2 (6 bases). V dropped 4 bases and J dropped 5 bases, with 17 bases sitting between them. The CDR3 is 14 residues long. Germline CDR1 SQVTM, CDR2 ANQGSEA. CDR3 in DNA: TGCAGCGTTGCGGCGGAGGGTACTAGGGAGACCCAGTACTTC. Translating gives CSVAAEGTRETQYF.

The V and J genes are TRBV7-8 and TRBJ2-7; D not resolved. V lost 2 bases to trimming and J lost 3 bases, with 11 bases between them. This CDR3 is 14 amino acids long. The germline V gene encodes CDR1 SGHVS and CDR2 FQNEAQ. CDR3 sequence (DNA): TGTGCCAGCAGCTTATCCTCGAACTTCTACGAGCAGTACTTC. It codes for CASSLSSNFYEQYF.

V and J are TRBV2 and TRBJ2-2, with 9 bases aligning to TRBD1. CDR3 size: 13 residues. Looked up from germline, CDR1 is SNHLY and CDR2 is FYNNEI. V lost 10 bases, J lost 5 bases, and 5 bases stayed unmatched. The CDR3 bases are TGTGCCACTGGACAGGGGAGGACCGGGGAGCTGTTTTTT. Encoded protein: CATGQGRTGELFF.

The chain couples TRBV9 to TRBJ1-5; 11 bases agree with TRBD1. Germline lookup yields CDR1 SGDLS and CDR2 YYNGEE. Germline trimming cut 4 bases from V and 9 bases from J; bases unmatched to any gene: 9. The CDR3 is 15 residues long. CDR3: CASSPGTGGWGPQHF. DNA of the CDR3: TGTGCCAGCAGCCCTGGGACAGGGGGTTGGGGGCCCCAGCATTTT.

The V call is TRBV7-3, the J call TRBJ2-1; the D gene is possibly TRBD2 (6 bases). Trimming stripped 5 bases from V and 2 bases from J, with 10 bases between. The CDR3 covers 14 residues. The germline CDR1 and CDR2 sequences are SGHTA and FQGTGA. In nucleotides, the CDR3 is TGTGCCAGCAGCCCTGGAGGGCCCTACAATGAGCAGTTCTTC. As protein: CASSPGGPYNEQFF.

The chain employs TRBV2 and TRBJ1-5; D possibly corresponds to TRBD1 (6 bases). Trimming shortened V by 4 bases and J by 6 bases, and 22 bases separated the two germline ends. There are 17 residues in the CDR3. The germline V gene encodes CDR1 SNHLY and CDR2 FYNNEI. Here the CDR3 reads CASSAGGGGRSGQPQHF. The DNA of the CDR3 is TGTGCCAGCAGTGCGGGGGGAGGGGGGCGGAGTGGTCAGCCCCAGCATTTT.

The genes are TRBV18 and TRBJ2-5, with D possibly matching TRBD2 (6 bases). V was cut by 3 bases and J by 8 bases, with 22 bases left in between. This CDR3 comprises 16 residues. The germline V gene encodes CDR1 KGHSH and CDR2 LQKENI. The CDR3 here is CASSPRGNAPGETQYF. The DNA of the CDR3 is TGTGCCAGCTCACCCCGCGGTAACGCCCCGGGGGAAACCCAGTACTTC.

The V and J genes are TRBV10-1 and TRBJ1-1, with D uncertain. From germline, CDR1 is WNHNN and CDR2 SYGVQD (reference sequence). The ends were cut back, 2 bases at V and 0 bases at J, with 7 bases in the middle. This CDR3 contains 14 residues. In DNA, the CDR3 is TGCGCCAGCAGTGAGGGACGGCTGAACACTGAAGCTTTCTTT. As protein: CASSEGRLNTEAFF.

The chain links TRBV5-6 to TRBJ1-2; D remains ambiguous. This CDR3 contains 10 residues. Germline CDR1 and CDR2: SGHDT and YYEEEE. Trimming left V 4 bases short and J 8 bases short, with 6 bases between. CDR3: CASSLGGYTF. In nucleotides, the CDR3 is TGTGCCAGCAGCCTGGGCGGCTACACCTTC. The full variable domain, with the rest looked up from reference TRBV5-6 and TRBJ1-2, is DAGVTQSPTHLIKTRGQQVTLRCSPKSGHDTVSWYQQALGQGPQFIFQYYEEEERQRGNFPDRFSGHQFPNYSSELNVNALLLGDSALYLCASSLGGYTFGSGTRLTVV.

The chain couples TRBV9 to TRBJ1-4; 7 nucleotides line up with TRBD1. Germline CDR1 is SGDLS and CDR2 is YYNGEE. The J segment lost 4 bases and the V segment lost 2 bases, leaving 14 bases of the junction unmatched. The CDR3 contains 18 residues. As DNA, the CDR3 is TGTGCCAGCAGCGTTACAGGGGTAGCAGGAGGTGGTAATGAAAAACTGTTTTTT. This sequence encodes CASSVTGVAGGGNEKLFF.

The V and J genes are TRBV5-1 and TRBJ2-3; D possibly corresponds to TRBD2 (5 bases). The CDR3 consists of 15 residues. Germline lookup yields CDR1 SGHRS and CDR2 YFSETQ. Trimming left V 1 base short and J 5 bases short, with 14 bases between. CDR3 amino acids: CASSLRGSRGDTQYF. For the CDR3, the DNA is TGCGCCAGCAGCTTGAGAGGGTCCCGCGGAGATACGCAGTATTTT.

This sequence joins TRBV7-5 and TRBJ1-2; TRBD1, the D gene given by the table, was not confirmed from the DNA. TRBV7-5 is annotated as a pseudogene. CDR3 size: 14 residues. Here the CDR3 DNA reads TGTGCCAGAAGCTTAGTTAATGGGGCGGCTGGCTACACCTTC. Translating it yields CARSLVNGAAGYTF.

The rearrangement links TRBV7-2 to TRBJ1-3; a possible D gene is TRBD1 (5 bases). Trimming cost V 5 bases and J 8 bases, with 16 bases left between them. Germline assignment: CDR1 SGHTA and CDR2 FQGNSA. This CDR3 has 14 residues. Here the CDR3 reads CASSPRRGTDTIYF. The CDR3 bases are TGTGCCAGCAGCCCGCGTAGGGGAACAGACACCATATATTTT.